This T cell receptor (beta chain) originates from a study of cytomegalovirus exposure and HLA in healthy donors. As to this clone: The antigen is undetermined.

The CDR3 is 14 amino acids. Germline V lookup: CDR1 MNHEY, CDR2 SMNVEV (reference sequence). V dropped 5 bases and J dropped 0 bases, with 10 bases sitting between them. Use of 60 Vbeta and 13 Jbeta primers characterized the PCR. Sequencing was performed with immunoSEQ multiplex PCR; in TCRdb, only in-frame clones are kept and a portion is missing. The table shows 180,000 or so clones, with around four fifths occurring only once. Study results and caveats: Earlier analysis yielded a pattern in which most TCR beta V segments were productive about 87% or about 30% of the time. What a later analysis reportedly showed was that an Asian-associated ancestry cluster had fewer N-insertions than the roughly 700-donor mean. The likely explanation for a cluster of highly shared sequence variants was sequencing artifact.

The clonotype was recovered from a woman aged 55-70 years in good health and CMV-seropositive. The chain links TRBV27 to TRBJ1-2; D may be TRBD1 (5 bases). Sequencing used PBMCs. CDR3 protein: CASSTRGTNYGYTF. The CDR3 coding sequence is TGTGCCAGCAGTACCCGGGGGACTAACTATGGCTACACCTTC.